This T cell receptor (beta chain) comes out of a study of PD-1 blockade in classical Hodgkin lymphoma. Indicated time point: newly diagnosed, previously untreated cHL patient sample. Comparison PBMCs came from previously untreated, newly diagnosed classical Hodgkin lymphoma patients. Assay used: immunoSEQ multiplex PCR; TCRdb lists only in-frame clones, some missing. The table has about 21,000 clones, roughly 94% seen once. Germline CDR1 is SQVTM and CDR2 is ANQGSEA. The V end lost 1 base, the J end lost 3 bases, and 12 bases lay between the germline ends. The CDR3 extends over 15 amino acids. General study findings and limits: Lower baseline TCR diversity was reported for newly diagnosed patients than for healthy donors. The repertoire differences lack a defined cause, possibly disease activity or prior therapy.

Regarding this clone: Its target is unknown.

This clonotype was obtained from a human donor with classical Hodgkin lymphoma. This chain links TRBV29-1 with TRBJ2-2, with a weak D call TRBD1 (6 bases). Sequencing was done on a sample of peripheral blood mononuclear cells (PBMCs). The CDR3 nucleotides read TGCAGCGTTGAAGTCCGACAGGAGCACACCGGGGAGCTGTTTTTT. This gives the protein CSVEVRQEHTGELFF.